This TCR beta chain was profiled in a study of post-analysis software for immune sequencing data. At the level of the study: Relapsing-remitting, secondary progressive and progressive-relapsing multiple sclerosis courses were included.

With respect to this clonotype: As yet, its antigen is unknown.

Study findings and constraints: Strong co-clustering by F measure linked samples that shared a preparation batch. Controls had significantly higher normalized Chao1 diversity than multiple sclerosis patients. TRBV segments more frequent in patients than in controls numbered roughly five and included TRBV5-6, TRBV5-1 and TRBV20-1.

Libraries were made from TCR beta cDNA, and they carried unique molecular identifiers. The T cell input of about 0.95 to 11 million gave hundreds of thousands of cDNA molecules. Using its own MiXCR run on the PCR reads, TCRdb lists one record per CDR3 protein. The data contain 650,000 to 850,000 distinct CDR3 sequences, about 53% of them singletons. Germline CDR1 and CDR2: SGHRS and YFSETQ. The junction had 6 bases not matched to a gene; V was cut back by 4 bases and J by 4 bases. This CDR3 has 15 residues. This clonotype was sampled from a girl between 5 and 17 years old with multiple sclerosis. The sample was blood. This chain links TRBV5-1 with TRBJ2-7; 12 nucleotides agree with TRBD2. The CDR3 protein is CASSRTSGVFYEQYF. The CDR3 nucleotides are TGCGCCAGCAGCAGGACTAGCGGGGTCTTTTACGAGCAGTACTTC.